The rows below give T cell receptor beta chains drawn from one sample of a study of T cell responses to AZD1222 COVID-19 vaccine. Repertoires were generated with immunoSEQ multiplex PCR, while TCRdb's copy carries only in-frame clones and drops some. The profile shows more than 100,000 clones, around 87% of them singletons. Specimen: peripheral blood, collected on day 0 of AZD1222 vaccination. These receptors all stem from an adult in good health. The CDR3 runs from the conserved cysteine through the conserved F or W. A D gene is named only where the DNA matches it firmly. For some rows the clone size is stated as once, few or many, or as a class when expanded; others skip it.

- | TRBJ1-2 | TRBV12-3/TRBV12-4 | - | TGTGCCAGCAGTGGCCGCAGGGTCTATGGCTACACCTTC | CASSGRRVYGYTF
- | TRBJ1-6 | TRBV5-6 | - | TGTGCCAGCAGCGGGACACGGGCGTCCTATAATTCACCCCTCCACTTT | CASSGTRASYNSPLHF
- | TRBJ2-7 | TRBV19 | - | TGTGCCAGTAGTATGGGTCAGAGGGAGCAGTACTTC | CASSMGQREQYF
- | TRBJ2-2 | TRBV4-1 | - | TGCGCCAGCAGCCAAGGAGATACGGGACTCTACACCGGGGAGCTGTTTTTT | CASSQGDTGLYTGELFF
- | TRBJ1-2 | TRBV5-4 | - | TGTGCCAGCAGCTTGAACTATGGCTACACCTTC | CASSLNYGYTF
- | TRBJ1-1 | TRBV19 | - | TGTGCCAGTAAGGTGGGGGGCAGCAGGACTGAAGCTTTCTTT | CASKVGGSRTEAFF
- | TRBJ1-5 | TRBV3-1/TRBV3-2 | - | TGTGCCAGCAGCCAAGGGGCGCTGGGGGGCTGGAATCAGCCCCAGCATTTT | CASSQGALGGWNQPQHF
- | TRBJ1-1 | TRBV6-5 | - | TGTGCCAGCAATTCTCGGGGGGCTATGGCTGAAGCTTTCTTT | CASNSRGAMAEAFF
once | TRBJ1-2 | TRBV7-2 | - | TGTGCCAGCAGCTTTCTTTTCCGGACAGAGAACTATGGCTACACCTTC | CASSFLFRTENYGYTF
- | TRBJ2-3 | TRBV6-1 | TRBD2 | TGTGCCAGCAGTGAATCAGCGGGGGGGCCACCAGATACGCAGTATTTT | CASSESAGGPPDTQYF
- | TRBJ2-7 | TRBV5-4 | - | TGTGCCAGCAGCTCACAGGGAACCTACGAGCAGTACTTC | CASSSQGTYEQYF
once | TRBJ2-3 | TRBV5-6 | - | TGTGCCAGCAGCTTCCATGGGGATACGCAGTATTTT | CASSFHGDTQYF
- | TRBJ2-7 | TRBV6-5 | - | TGTGCCAGCAGTCCGGGACTGACGGTCTACGAGCAGTACTTC | CASSPGLTVYEQYF
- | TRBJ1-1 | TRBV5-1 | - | TGCGCCAGCAGCTTGTCCGGGGGCGACACTGAAGCTTTCTTT | CASSLSGGDTEAFF
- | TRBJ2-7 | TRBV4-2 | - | TGTGCCAGCAGCCCATCAGCCAGGAGGGGGGGCGAGCAGTACTTC | CASSPSARRGGEQYF
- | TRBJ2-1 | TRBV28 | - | TGTGCCAGCAGTTTATTGGGGACGCAAAAGGACAATGAGCAGTTCTTC | CASSLLGTQKDNEQFF
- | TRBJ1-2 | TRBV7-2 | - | TGTGCCAGCAGATTAGGGGGACCGATCAGCTATGGCTACACCTTC | CASRLGGPISYGYTF
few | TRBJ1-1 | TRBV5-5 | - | TGTGCCAGCAGCTTTGGGGGACAGAACACTGAAGCTTTCTTT | CASSFGGQNTEAFF
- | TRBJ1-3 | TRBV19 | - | TGTGCCAGTCGGGTCGGGGCCGTGGCTGGAAACACCATATATTTT | CASRVGAVAGNTIYF
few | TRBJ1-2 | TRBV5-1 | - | TGCGCCAGCAGTACGGACGGAAACTATGGCTACACCTTC | CASSTDGNYGYTF